The 21 T cell receptor beta chains listed next were all sequenced from one sample in a study of blood T cell repertoires in COVID-19. TCRdb keeps only in-frame clones here, not all; method: immunoSEQ multiplex PCR. The data show around 220,000 clones, 82% seen once. The sequenced sample was peripheral blood. The receptors originated from a woman of 80 years or more with active or convalescent COVID-19.

The V call is TRBV28, the J call TRBJ2-5; 8 bases align to TRBD2. J was trimmed by 1 base and V by 2 bases; bases with no gene match: 6. From germline, CDR1 is MDHEN and CDR2 SYDVKM. The CDR3 is 16 amino acids. CDR3 nucleotides: TGTGCCAGCAGTTTAACGGGCCGGGGGGGCCAAGAGACCCAGTACTTC. Translation: CASSLTGRGGQETQYF.

The chain uses TRBV7-8 and TRBJ1-4; maybe TRBD1 (5 bases). The CDR3 is 13 residues long. V was pared by 4 bases and J by 11 bases, with 14 bases between. CDR1 SGHVS and CDR2 FQNEAQ come from the germline V gene. The CDR3 nucleotides read TGTGCCAGCAGCTCCCAGACGGGGGTGAAACTGTTTTTT. Its protein is CASSSQTGVKLFF.

The chain couples TRBV28 to TRBJ1-1, with D unclear. Germline V gives CDR1 MDHEN, CDR2 SYDVKM. CDR3 size: 13 residues. V lost 9 bases and J lost 1, with 12 bases in between. Written as DNA, the CDR3 is TGTGCCAGTATAACAGCGGGGAACACTGAAGCTTTCTTT. Its protein is CASITAGNTEAFF. The whole variable domain, remainder taken from reference TRBV28 and TRBJ1-1, is DVKVTQSSRYLVKRTGEKVFLECVQDMDHENMFWYRQDPGLGLRLIYFSYDVKMKEKGDIPEGYSVSREKKERFSLILESASTNQTSMYLCASITAGNTEAFFGQGTRLTVV.

The V gene is TRBV5-1, the J gene TRBJ2-5, with 12 nucleotides matching TRBD2. Germline V gives CDR1 SGHRS, CDR2 YFSETQ. After removal of 0 bases from V and 2 bases from J, the junction contained 5 bases not matched to a gene. This CDR3 contains 17 residues. The CDR3 reads CASSLVLAGGGQETQYF. Written as DNA, the CDR3 is TGCGCCAGCAGCTTGGTCCTAGCGGGAGGGGGGCAAGAGACCCAGTACTTC.

CDR3 sequence (DNA): TGTGCCAGCAGCGCGAGTTTAGCCGATCCCTACGAGCAGTACTTC. Translating it yields CASSASLADPYEQYF. The J gene is TRBJ2-7, the V gene TRBV7-6, with unresolved D. CDR1 and CDR2 from the germline V gene are SGHVS and FNYEAQ. V was pared by 5 bases and J by 2 bases, with 16 bases between. This CDR3 comprises 15 residues.

The chain has TRBV10-3 and TRBJ1-2, with TRBD1 as a possible D gene (6 bases). From germline, CDR1 is ENHRY and CDR2 SYGVKD. V was clipped by 0 bases and J by 4 bases, with 18 bases between them. The length of the CDR3 is 17 residues. The CDR3 loop is CAISESTGKKGPYGYTF. The DNA for the CDR3 is TGTGCCATCAGTGAGTCAACAGGGAAAAAGGGACCCTATGGCTACACCTTC.

The CDR3 nucleotides are TGCAGTGCTCAGGGGCGAGAGACCCAGTACTTC. Its protein product is CSAQGRETQYF. This chain connects TRBV20-1 to TRBJ2-5; TRBD1 might be the D (6 bases). This CDR3 has 11 residues. Germline loops: CDR1 DFQATT, CDR2 SNEGSKA (reference sequence). Trimming pared 5 bases from V and 4 bases from J, leaving 8 bases between.

The chain joins TRBV5-1 to TRBJ2-3; 9 bases agree with TRBD1. The germline CDR1 and CDR2 sequences are SGHRS and YFSETQ. This CDR3 comprises 15 residues. Trimming took 3 bases from V and 1 from J; bases not matched to a gene: 3. The CDR3 protein is CASSWTGAGTDTQYF. As DNA, the CDR3 is TGCGCCAGCAGCTGGACAGGGGCAGGCACAGATACGCAGTATTTT.

The rearrangement uses TRBV6-1 and TRBJ2-2, with 9 bases fitting TRBD2. CDR3 length: 14 amino acids. Trimming removed 2 bases from V and 6 bases from J; junction bases left unmatched: 1. The germline CDR1 and CDR2 sequences are MNHNS and SASEGT. The CDR3 reads CASSELAGPGELFF. Here the CDR3 DNA reads TGTGCCAGCAGTGAACTAGCGGGGCCCGGGGAGCTGTTTTTT.

Regarding this clone: Other nucleotide sequences in the sample specify the same CDR3. The chain employs TRBV9 and TRBJ1-3; D gene uncertain. Trimming cost V 0 bases and J 0 bases, with 7 bases left between them. CDR1 is SGDLS and CDR2 is YYNGEE in the germline V gene. CDR3 length: 15 residues. The CDR3, as DNA: TGTGCCAGCAGCGTAGGTGGAGTCTCTGGAAACACCATATATTTT. Translation: CASSVGGVSGNTIYF.

The chain recombines TRBV28 with TRBJ1-5; tentative D call: TRBD1 (5 bases). The V and J ends lost 7 bases and 6 bases respectively, with 19 bases between them. This CDR3 region has 15 residues. Germline V CDR1 and CDR2: MDHEN, SYDVKM. The DNA for the CDR3 is TGTGCCAGCACCCGGGGGTGGGACGCCAGTCAGCCCCAGCATTTT. Residues: CASTRGWDASQPQHF.

The V gene is TRBV28, the J gene TRBJ1-4, with D perhaps TRBD1 (5 bases). Trimming removed 6 bases at V and 8 bases at J, with 19 bases between. Germline values: CDR1 MDHEN, CDR2 SYDVKM. CDR3 length: 15 amino acids. The chain's CDR3 is CASSQGSAEAEKLFF. Here the CDR3 DNA reads TGTGCCAGCAGCCAGGGATCGGCCGAGGCGGAAAAACTGTTTTTT. The full variable domain, rest sourced from reference TRBV28 and TRBJ1-4, is DVKVTQSSRYLVKRTGEKVFLECVQDMDHENMFWYRQDPGLGLRLIYFSYDVKMKEKGDIPEGYSVSREKKERFSLILESASTNQTSMYLCASSQGSAEAEKLFFGSGTQLSVL.

With respect to this clone: The sample contains more than one DNA sequence encoding this CDR3. Here the CDR3 DNA reads TGTGCCAGCAGTTTCGGGGGGAGCTCTGGAAACACCATATATTTT. Protein sequence: CASSFGGSSGNTIYF. This chain uses TRBV28 with TRBJ1-3, with D tentatively TRBD1 (5 bases). CDR1 and CDR2 from the germline V gene are MDHEN and SYDVKM. This CDR3 is 15 amino acids long. Trimming shortened V by 3 bases and J by 0 bases, and 9 bases separated the two germline ends.

This clone was recorded a few times. The chain employs TRBV6-5 and TRBJ1-4; D uncertain. Per germline, CDR1 MNHEY and CDR2 SVGAGI. Deletions cut 7 bases from V and 0 bases from J, with 12 bases between. This CDR3 region has 15 residues. The CDR3 sequence is CASIQRLATNEKLFF. The DNA for the CDR3 is TGTGCCAGCATCCAACGACTGGCAACTAATGAAAAACTGTTTTTT.

The chain is built from TRBV15 and TRBJ2-6; D is undetermined. Trimming took off 9 bases at V and 4 bases at J, with 10 bases between the two ends. CDR1 and CDR2 from the germline V gene are LNHNV and YYDKDF (reference sequence). CDR3 length equals 13 residues. In nucleotides, the CDR3 is TGTGCCACAGCAGCAGGCGGGGCCAACGTCCTGACTTTC. Translation: CATAAGGANVLTF.

This chain uses TRBV24-1 with TRBJ1-2; no definite D call. V lost 10 bases and J lost 2, with 25 bases in between. CDR3 length: 17 amino acids. Germline V gene data show CDR1 as KGHDR and CDR2 as SFDVKD. CDR3 sequence reads: CATPKPLWANRNYGYTF. The CDR3 DNA reads TGTGCCACACCGAAACCTCTGTGGGCGAACCGGAACTATGGCTACACCTTC.

The rearrangement joins TRBV11-2 to TRBJ2-5; maybe TRBD1 (6 bases). V was shortened by 2 bases and J by 5 bases, with 15 bases between the two germline ends. Germline values: CDR1 SGHAT, CDR2 FQNNGV. The length of the CDR3 is 15 residues. CDR3 sequence reads: CASSLRYRASETQYF. CDR3 sequence (DNA): TGTGCCAGCAGCTTACGGTACAGGGCATCGGAGACCCAGTACTTC.

The rearrangement joins TRBV10-1 to TRBJ2-5; 8 nucleotides align to TRBD2. This CDR3 is 19 amino acids long. Trimming removed 0 bases from V and 3 bases from J; junction bases left unmatched: 15. Germline loops: CDR1 WNHNN, CDR2 SYGVQD (reference sequence). CDR3 protein: CASSESRVVAGRLEETQYF. Written as DNA, the CDR3 is TGCGCCAGCAGTGAGTCTCGAGTCGTAGCGGGGAGACTAGAAGAGACCCAGTACTTC.

This clone was counted a few times. This chain uses TRBV15 with TRBJ2-7; 7 bases fit TRBD1. The CDR3 length is 16 residues. The V gene's germline CDR1 is LNHNV and CDR2 YYDKDF (reference sequence). Trimming at V came to 1 base and at J to 2 bases, leaving 8 bases not matched to a gene. CDR3: CATSRGTGAITYEQYF. The CDR3 bases are TGTGCCACCAGCAGAGGTACAGGGGCGATAACCTACGAGCAGTACTTC.

The chain employs TRBV4-1 and TRBJ1-2, with a possible D match to TRBD1 (6 bases). Germline V gives CDR1 MGHRA, CDR2 YSYEKL. The CDR3 covers 15 residues. The V end lost 0 bases, the J end lost 4 bases, and 12 bases lay between the germline ends. The CDR3 loop is CASSQDNTGPYGYTF. The CDR3 DNA sequence: TGCGCCAGCAGCCAAGATAACACAGGGCCCTATGGCTACACCTTC.

The CDR3 spells CASSLTGIGYTEAFF. The CDR3 region has the DNA TGTGCCAGCAGCCTGACAGGGATAGGGTACACTGAAGCTTTCTTT. The chain carries TRBV9 and TRBJ1-1; 7 bases line up with TRBD1. V trimming: 4 bases; J trimming: 3 bases; junction bases outside the gene matches: 9. CDR3 length: 15 residues. In germline, CDR1 is SGDLS, CDR2 YYNGEE. The entire variable domain, with the rest obtained from reference TRBV9 and TRBJ1-1, is as follows: DSGVTQTPKHLITATGQRVTLRCSPRSGDLSVYWYQQSLDQGLQFLIQYYNGEERAKGNILERFSAQQFPDLHSELNLSSLELGDSALYFCASSLTGIGYTEAFFGQGTRLTVV.